The rows below give T cell receptor beta chains drawn from one sample of a study of T cells after yellow fever vaccination. TCRdb ran MiXCR on the 5' RACE reads and lists one entry per CDR3 protein. In the table there are some 120,000 distinct CDR3 sequences, about 16% of which are singletons. Sequenced material: CD8+ T cells sorted from PBMCs, taken 5 days after the yellow fever booster vaccination. These receptors all come from a young man who received the YFV17D yellow fever vaccine. The CDR3 runs from the conserved cysteine through the conserved F or W. A D gene is named only where the DNA matches it firmly. Part of the rows lack a size; the others show once, few, many or a class for expanded clones.

D gene: TRBD2; V gene: TRBV5-4; clone size: few; J gene: TRBJ2-5; CDR3 protein: CASSSKTSGQETQYF; CDR3 DNA: TGTGCCAGCAGCTCAAAGACTAGCGGTCAAGAGACCCAGTACTTC
D gene: .; V gene: TRBV27; clone size: many; J gene: TRBJ2-1; CDR3 protein: CASSLGLPGNEQFF; CDR3 DNA: TGTGCCAGCAGTTTGGGTCTACCGGGGAATGAGCAGTTCTTC
D gene: .; V gene: TRBV12-3/TRBV12-4; clone size: many; J gene: TRBJ1-5; CDR3 protein: CASTDPAAGYTSGNQPQHF; CDR3 DNA: TGTGCCAGCACCGATCCCGCTGCAGGGTACACATCAGGCAATCAGCCCCAGCATTTT
D gene: .; V gene: TRBV2; clone size: few; J gene: TRBJ2-1; CDR3 protein: CASSERTRDGIYNEQFF; CDR3 DNA: TGTGCCAGCAGTGAAAGGACGAGGGACGGTATCTACAATGAGCAGTTCTTC
D gene: .; V gene: TRBV3-1; clone size: few; J gene: TRBJ1-1; CDR3 protein: CASSQKTANTEAFF; CDR3 DNA: TGTGCCAGCAGCCAAAAGACCGCGAACACTGAAGCTTTCTTT
D gene: .; V gene: TRBV11-2; clone size: few; J gene: TRBJ2-3; CDR3 protein: CASSLRGFEDTQYF; CDR3 DNA: TGTGCCAGCAGCCTAAGGGGTTTCGAAGATACGCAGTATTTT
D gene: .; V gene: TRBV7-3; clone size: many; J gene: TRBJ2-3; CDR3 protein: CASSSGGGTDTQYF; CDR3 DNA: TGTGCCAGCAGTTCCGGCGGGGGCACAGATACGCAGTATTTT
D gene: TRBD1; V gene: TRBV11-2; clone size: .; J gene: TRBJ2-7; CDR3 protein: CASSLEADRSYYEQYF; CDR3 DNA: TGTGCCAGCAGCTTAGAGGCGGACAGGTCCTACTACGAGCAGTACTTC
D gene: TRBD1; V gene: TRBV29-1; clone size: .; J gene: TRBJ2-3; CDR3 protein: CSVKREAGTGRTDTQYF; CDR3 DNA: TGCAGCGTGAAAAGGGAGGCCGGGACAGGGCGAACAGATACGCAGTATTTT
D gene: .; V gene: TRBV9; clone size: many; J gene: TRBJ2-1; CDR3 protein: CASSGQETSGDNEQFF; CDR3 DNA: TGTGCCAGCAGCGGCCAGGAGACGTCCGGGGACAATGAGCAGTTCTTC